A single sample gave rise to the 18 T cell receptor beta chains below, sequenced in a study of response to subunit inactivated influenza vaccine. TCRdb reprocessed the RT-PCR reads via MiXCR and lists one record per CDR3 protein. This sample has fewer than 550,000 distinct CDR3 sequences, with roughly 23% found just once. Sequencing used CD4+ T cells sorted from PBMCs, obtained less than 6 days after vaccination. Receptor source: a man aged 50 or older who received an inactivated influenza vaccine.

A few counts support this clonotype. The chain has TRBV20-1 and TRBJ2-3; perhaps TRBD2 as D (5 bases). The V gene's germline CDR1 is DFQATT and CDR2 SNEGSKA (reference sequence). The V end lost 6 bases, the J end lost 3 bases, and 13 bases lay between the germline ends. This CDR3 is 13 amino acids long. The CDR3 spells CSAKPPGTDTQYF. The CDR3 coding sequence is TGCAGTGCCAAACCCCCGGGAACAGATACGCAGTATTTT.

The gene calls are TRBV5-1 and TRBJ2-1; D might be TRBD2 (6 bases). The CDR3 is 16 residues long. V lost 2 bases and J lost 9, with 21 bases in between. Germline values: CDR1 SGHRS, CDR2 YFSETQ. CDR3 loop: CASSLQASIPGGEQFF. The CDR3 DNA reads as TGCGCCAGCAGCTTACAGGCCTCCATTCCCGGGGGTGAGCAGTTCTTC.

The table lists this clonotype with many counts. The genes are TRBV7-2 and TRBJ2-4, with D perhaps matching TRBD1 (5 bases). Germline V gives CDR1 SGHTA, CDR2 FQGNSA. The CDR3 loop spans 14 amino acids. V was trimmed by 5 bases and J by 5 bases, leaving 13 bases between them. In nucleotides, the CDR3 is TGTGCCAGCAGCCCCGACAGAGTACAAAACATTCAGTACTTC. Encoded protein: CASSPDRVQNIQYF.

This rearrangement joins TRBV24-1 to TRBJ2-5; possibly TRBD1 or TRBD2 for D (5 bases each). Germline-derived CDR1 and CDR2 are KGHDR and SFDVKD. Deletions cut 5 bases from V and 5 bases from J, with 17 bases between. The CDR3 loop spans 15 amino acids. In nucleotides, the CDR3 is TGTGCCACCAGTGGGGGACCCCCCAGCCGGGAGACCCAGTACTTC. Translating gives CATSGGPPSRETQYF.

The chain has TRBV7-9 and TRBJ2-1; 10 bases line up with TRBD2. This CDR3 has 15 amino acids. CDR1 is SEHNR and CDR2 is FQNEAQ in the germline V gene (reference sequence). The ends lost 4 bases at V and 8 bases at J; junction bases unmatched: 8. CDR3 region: CASSSTSGIMHEQFF. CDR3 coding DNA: TGTGCCAGCAGCTCAACTAGCGGGATAATGCATGAGCAGTTCTTC.

CDR3 loop: CASSHRDGNEKLFF. The CDR3 bases are TGTGCCAGCAGCCACCGGGACGGGAATGAAAAACTGTTTTTT. V and J are TRBV7-9 and TRBJ1-4; possibly TRBD1 for D (5 bases). The CDR3 spans 14 residues. The ends were cut back, 5 bases at V and 5 bases at J, with 12 bases in the middle. Germline V gene lookup returns CDR1 SEHNR and CDR2 FQNEAQ (reference sequence). The variable domain in full, completed from reference TRBV7-9 and TRBJ1-4, reads DTGVSQNPRHKITKRGQNVTFRCDPISEHNRLYWYRQTLGQGPEFLTYFQNEAQLEKSRLLSDRFSAERPKGSFSTLEIQRTEQGDSAMYLCASSHRDGNEKLFFGSGTQLSVL.

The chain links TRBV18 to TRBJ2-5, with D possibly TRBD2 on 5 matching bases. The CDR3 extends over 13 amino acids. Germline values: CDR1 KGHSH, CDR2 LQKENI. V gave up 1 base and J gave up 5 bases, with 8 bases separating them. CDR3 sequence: CASSPRLAETQYF. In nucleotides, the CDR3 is TGTGCCAGCTCACCACGGCTAGCCGAGACCCAGTACTTC.

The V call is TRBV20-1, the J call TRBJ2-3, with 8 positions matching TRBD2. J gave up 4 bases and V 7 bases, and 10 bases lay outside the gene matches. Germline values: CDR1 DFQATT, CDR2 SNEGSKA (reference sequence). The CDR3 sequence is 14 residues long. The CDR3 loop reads CSGIGGAVADTQYF. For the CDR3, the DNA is TGCAGTGGAATCGGGGGGGCAGTGGCAGATACGCAGTATTTT.

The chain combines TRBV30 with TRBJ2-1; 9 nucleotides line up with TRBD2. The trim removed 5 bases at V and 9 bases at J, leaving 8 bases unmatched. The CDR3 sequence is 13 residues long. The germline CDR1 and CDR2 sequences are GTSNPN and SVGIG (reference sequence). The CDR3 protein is CAWGGRAFLEQFF. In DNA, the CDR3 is TGTGCCTGGGGCGGGAGGGCCTTTCTTGAGCAGTTCTTC. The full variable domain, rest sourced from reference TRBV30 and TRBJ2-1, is SQTIHQWPATLVQPVGSPLSLECTVEGTSNPNLYWYRQAAGRGLQLLFYSVGIGQISSEVPQNLSASRPQDRQFILSSKKLLLSDSGFYLCAWGGRAFLEQFFGPGTRLTVL.

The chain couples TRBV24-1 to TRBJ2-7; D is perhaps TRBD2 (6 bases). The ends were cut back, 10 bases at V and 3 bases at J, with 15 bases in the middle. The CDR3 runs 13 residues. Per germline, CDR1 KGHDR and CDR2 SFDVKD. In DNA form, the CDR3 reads TGTGCCACAGAAGATAGGGGAGGCTACGAGCAGTACTTC. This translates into CATEDRGGYEQYF.

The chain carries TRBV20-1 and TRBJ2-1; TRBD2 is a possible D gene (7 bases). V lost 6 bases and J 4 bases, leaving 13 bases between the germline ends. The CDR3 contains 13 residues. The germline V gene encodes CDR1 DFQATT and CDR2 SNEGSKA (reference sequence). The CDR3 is CSAEGGSYNEQFF. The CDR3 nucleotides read TGCAGTGCAGAGGGGGGGAGTTACAATGAGCAGTTCTTC.

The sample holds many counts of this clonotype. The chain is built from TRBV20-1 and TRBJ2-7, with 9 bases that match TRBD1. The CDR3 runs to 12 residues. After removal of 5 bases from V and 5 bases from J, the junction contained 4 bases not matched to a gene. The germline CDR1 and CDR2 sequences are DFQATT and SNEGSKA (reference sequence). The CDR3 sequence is CSAWTGVHEQYF. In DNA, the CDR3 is TGCAGTGCTTGGACAGGGGTGCACGAGCAGTACTTC.

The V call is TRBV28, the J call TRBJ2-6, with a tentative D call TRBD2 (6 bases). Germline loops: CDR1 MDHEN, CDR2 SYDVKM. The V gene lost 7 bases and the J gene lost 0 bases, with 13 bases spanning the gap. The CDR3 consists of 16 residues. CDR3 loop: CASTAGPASGANVLTF. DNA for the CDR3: TGTGCCAGCACGGCGGGGCCTGCCTCTGGGGCCAACGTCCTGACTTTC.

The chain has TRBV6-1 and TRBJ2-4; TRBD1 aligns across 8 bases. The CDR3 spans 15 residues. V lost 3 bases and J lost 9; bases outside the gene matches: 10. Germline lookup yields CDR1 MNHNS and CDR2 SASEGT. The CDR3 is CASSDPGQGGTIQYF. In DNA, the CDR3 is TGTGCCAGCAGTGACCCCGGACAGGGCGGTACCATTCAGTACTTC.

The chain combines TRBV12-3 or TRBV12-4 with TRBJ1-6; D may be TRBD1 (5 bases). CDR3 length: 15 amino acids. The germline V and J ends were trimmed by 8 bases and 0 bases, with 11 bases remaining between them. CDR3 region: CASGDRSSYNSPLHF. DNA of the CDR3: TGTGCCAGCGGGGACCGGAGCTCCTATAATTCACCCCTCCACTTT.

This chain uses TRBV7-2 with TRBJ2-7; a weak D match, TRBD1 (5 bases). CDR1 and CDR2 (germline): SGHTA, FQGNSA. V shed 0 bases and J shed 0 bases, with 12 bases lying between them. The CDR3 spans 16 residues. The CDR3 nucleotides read TGTGCCAGCAGCTTAGCAGGGGCAGGAAGCTCCTACGAGCAGTACTTC. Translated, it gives CASSLAGAGSSYEQYF.

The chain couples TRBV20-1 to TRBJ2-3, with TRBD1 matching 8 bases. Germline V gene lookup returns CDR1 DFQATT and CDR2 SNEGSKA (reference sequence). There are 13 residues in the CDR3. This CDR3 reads CSYLTGDTDTQYF. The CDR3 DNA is TGCAGCTACTTGACAGGGGATACAGATACGCAGTATTTT.

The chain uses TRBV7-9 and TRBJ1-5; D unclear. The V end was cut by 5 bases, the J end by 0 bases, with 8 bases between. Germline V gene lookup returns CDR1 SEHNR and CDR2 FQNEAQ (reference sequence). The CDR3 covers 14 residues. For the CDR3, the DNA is TGTGCCAGCAGCAGCCAGTTTAGCAATCAGCCCCAGCATTTT. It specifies CASSSQFSNQPQHF.